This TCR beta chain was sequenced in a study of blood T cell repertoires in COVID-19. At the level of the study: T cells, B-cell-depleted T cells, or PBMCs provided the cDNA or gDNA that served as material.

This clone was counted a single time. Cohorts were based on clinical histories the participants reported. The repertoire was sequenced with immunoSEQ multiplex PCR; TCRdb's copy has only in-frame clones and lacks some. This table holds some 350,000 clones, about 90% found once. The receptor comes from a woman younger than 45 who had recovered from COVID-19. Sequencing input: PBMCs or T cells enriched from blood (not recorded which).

CDR3 sequence reads: CASSSGSGGYTF. The CDR3 nucleotides are TGTGCCAGCAGCTCAGGGTCAGGTGGCTACACCTTC. The chain joins TRBV27 to TRBJ1-2; D is perhaps TRBD1 (5 bases). CDR3 length: 12 residues. Germline CDR1 MNHEY, CDR2 SMNVEV (reference sequence). Trimming cost V 6 bases and J 7 bases, with 12 bases left between them.